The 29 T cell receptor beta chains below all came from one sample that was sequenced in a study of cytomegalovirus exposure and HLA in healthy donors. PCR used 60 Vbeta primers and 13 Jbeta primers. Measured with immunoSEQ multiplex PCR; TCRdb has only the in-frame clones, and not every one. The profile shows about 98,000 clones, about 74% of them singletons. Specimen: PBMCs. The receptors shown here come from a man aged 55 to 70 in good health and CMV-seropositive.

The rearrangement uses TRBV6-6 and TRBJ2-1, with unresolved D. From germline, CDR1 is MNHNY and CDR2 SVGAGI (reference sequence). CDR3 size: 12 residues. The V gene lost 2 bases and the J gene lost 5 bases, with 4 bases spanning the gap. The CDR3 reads CASSYPDNEQFF. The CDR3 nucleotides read TGTGCCAGCAGTTACCCCGACAATGAGCAGTTCTTC.

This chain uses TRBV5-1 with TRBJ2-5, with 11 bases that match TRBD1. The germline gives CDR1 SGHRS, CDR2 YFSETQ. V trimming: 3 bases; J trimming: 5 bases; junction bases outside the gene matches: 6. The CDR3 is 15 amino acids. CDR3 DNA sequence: TGCGCCAGCAGCTCCTGGACAGGGGGCGTCGAGACCCAGTACTTC. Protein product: CASSSWTGGVETQYF.

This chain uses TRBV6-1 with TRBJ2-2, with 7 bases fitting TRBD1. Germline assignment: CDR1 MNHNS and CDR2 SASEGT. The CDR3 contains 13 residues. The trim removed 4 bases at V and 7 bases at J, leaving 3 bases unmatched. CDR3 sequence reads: CASSGTGRGELFF. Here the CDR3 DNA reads TGTGCCAGCAGTGGGACAGGCCGCGGGGAGCTGTTTTTT.

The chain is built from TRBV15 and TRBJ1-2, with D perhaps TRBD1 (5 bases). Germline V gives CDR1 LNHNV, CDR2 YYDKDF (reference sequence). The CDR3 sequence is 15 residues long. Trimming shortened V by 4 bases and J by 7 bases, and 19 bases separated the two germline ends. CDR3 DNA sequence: TGTGCCACCAGCAACAGACCTGGGGACTCTCGTGGCTACACCTTC. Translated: CATSNRPGDSRGYTF. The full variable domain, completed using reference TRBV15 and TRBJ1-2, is DAMVIQNPRYQVTQFGKPVTLSCSQTLNHNVMYWYQQKSSQAPKLLFHYYDKDFNNEADTPDNFQSRRPNTSFCFLDIRSPGLGDTAMYLCATSNRPGDSRGYTFGSGTRLTVV.

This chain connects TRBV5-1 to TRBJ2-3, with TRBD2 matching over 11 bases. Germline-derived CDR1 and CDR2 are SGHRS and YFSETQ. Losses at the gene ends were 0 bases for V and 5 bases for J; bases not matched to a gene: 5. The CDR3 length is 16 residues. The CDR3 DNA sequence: TGCGCCAGCAGCTTGGCCATAGCGGGGGGGCAAGATACGCAGTATTTT. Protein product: CASSLAIAGGQDTQYF.

The CDR3 here is CSVERGGGGNTEAFF. CDR3 DNA: TGCAGCGTTGAGAGGGGGGGCGGGGGGAACACTGAAGCTTTCTTT. The gene calls are TRBV29-1 and TRBJ1-1; perhaps TRBD1 as D (6 bases). The CDR3 has 15 residues. CDR1 is SQVTM, CDR2 ANQGSEA, per germline. V was trimmed by 3 bases and J by 1 base, leaving 15 bases between them.

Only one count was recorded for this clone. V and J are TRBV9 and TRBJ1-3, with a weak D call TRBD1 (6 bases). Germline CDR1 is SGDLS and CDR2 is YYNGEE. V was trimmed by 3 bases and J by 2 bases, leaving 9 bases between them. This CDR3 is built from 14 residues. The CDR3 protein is CASSGGGAGNTIYF. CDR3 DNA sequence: TGTGCCAGCAGCGGGGGGGGCGCTGGAAACACCATATATTTT.

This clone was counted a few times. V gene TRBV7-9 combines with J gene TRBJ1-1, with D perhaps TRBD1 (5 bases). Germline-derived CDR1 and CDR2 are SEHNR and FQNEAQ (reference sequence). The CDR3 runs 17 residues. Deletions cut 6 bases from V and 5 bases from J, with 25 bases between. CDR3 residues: CASSARDTGTILTEAFF. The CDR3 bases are TGTGCCAGCAGTGCCAGGGATACGGGTACGATTCTTACTGAAGCTTTCTTT.

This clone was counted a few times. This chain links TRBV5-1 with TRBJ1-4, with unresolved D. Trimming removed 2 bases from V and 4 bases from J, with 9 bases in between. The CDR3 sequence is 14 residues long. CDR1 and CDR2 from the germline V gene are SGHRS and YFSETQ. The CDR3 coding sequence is TGCGCCAGCAGCTTTGGCCTTGTTAATGAAAAACTGTTTTTT. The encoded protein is CASSFGLVNEKLFF.

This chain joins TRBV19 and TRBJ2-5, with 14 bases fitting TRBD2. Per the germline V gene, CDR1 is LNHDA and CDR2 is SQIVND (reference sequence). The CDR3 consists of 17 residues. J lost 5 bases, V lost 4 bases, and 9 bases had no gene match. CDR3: CASSRGLAGGIQETQYF. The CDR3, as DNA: TGTGCCAGTAGTAGAGGACTAGCGGGGGGTATCCAGGAGACCCAGTACTTC.

CDR3 loop: CASSLISGAFF. The CDR3 nucleotides read TGTGCCAGCAGCTTAATCTCCGGAGCTTTCTTT. The V gene is TRBV11-2, the J gene TRBJ1-1; the D is unclear. Germline V gene lookup returns CDR1 SGHAT and CDR2 FQNNGV. Trimming took 2 bases from V and 10 from J, leaving 8 bases between them. This CDR3 is 11 amino acids long.

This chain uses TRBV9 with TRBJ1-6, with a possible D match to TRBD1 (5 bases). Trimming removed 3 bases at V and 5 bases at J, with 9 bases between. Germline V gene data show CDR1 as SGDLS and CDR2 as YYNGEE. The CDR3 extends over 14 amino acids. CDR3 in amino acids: CASSEGGDNSPLHF. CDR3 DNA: TGTGCCAGCAGCGAGGGAGGGGATAATTCACCCCTCCACTTT.

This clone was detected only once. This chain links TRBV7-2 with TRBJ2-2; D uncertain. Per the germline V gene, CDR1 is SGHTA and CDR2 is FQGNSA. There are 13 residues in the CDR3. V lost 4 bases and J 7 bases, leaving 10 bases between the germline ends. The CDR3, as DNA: TGTGCCAGCAGCTACTTGCCTGGCGGGGAGCTGTTTTTT. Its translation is CASSYLPGGELFF.

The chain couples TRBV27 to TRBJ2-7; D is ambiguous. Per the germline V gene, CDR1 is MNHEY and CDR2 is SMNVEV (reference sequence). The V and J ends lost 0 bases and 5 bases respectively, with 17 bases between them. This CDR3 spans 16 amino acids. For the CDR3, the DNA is TGTGCCAGCAGTTTATCAGTGACAACCCTTAAGGACGAGCAGTACTTC. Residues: CASSLSVTTLKDEQYF.

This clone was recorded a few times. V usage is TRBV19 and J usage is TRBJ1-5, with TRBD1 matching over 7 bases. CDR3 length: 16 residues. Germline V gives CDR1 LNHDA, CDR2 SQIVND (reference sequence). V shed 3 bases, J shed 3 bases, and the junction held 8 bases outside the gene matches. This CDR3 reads CASSISSGQYNQPQHF. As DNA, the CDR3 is TGTGCCAGTAGTATTTCGTCGGGACAGTACAATCAGCCCCAGCATTTT.

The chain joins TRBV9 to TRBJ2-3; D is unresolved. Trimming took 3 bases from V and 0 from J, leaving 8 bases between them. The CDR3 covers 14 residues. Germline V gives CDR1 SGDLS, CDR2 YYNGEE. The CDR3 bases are TGTGCCAGCAGCGGAAGACTGAGCACAGATACGCAGTATTTT. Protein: CASSGRLSTDTQYF.

The chain's CDR3 is CASSEGLTSTDTQYF. In DNA form, the CDR3 reads TGCGCCAGCAGTGAGGGTCTCACTAGCACAGATACGCAGTATTTT. The V gene is TRBV10-1, the J gene TRBJ2-3, with no clear D. CDR3 length: 15 residues. The V and J ends lost 2 bases and 0 bases respectively, with 9 bases between them. Looked up from germline, CDR1 is WNHNN and CDR2 is SYGVQD (reference sequence).

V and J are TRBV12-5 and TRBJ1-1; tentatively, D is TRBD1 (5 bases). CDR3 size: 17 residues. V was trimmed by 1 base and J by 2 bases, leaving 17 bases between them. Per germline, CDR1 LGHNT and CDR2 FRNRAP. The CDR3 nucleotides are TGTGCTAGTGGTTTGGGACCCGGGGGAGTGGGAAACACTGAAGCTTTCTTT. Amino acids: CASGLGPGGVGNTEAFF.

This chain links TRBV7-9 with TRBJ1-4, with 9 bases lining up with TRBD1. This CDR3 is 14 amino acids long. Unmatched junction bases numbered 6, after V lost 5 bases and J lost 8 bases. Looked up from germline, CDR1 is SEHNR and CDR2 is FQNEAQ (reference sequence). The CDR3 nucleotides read TGTGCCAGCAGCCGGGACAGGGTAAACGAAAAACTGTTTTTT. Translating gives CASSRDRVNEKLFF.

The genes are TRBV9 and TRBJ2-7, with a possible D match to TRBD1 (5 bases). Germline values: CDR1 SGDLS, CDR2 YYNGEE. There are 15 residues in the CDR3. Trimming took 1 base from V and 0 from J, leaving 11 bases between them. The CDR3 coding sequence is TGTGCCAGCAGCGTAAGCGACAGAAACTCCTACGAGCAGTACTTC. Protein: CASSVSDRNSYEQYF.

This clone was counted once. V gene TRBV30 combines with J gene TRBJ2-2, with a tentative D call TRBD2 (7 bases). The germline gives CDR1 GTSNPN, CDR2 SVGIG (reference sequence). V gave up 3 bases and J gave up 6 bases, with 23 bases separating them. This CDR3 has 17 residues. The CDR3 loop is CAWRARGWGGVPGELFF. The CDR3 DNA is TGTGCCTGGAGGGCCAGAGGGTGGGGGGGCGTACCCGGGGAGCTGTTTTTT.

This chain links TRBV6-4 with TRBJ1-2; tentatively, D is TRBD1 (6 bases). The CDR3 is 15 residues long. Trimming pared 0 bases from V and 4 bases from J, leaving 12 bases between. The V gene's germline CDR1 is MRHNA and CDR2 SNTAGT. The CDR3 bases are TGTGCCAGCAGTGACTCAGGACAGCCACCCTATGGCTACACCTTC. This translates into CASSDSGQPPYGYTF.

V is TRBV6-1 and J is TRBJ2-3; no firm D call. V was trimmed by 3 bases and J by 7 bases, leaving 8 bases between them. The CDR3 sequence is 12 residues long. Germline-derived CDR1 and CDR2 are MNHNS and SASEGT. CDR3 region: CASSERGNTQYF. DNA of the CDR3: TGTGCCAGCAGTGAGCGAGGAAATACGCAGTATTTT.

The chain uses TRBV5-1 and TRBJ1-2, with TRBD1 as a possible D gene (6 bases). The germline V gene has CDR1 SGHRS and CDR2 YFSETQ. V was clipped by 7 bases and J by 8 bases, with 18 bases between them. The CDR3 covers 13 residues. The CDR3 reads CASGESGGFGYTF. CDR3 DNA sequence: TGCGCCAGCGGGGAAAGCGGGGGCTTCGGCTACACCTTC.

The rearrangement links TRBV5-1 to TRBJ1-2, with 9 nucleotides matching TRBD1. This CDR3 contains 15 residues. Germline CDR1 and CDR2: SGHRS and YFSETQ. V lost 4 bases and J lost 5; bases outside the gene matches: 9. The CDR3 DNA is TGCGCCAGCAGCGTTTCACAGGGGGCGCGGTATGGCTACACCTTC. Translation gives CASSVSQGARYGYTF.

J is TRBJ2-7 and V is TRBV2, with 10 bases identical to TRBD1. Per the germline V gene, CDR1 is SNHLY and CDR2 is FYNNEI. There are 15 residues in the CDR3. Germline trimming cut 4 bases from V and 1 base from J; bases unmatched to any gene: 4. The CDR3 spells CASSGTGGVSYEQYF. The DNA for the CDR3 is TGTGCCAGCAGTGGGACAGGGGGAGTGTCCTACGAGCAGTACTTC.

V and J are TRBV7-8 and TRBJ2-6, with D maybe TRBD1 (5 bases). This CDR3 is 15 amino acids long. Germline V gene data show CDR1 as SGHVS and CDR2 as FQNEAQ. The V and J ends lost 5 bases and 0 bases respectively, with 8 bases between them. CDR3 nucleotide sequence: TGTGCCAGCAGCGGACAAGCCTCTGGGGCCAACGTCCTGACTTTC. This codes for CASSGQASGANVLTF.

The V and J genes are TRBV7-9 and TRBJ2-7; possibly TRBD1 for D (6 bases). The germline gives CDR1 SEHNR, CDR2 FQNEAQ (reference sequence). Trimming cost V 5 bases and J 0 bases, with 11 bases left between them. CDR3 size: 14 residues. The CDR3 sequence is CASSIRGSSYEQYF. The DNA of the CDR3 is TGTGCCAGCAGCATCAGGGGTAGCTCCTACGAGCAGTACTTC.

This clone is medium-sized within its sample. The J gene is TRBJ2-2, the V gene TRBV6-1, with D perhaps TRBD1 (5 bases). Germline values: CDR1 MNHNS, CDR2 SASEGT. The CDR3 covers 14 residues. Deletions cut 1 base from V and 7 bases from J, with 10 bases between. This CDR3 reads CASSEGVGVGELFF. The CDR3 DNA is TGTGCCAGCAGTGAAGGGGTAGGGGTCGGGGAGCTGTTTTTT.